The 11 T cell receptor beta chains in this list originate from one sample, sequenced in a study of OX40 agonist ivuxolimab in advanced cancers. Produced via immunoSEQ multiplex PCR; TCRdb's table is partial and in-frame only. The sample carries about 81,000 clones, around 80% recorded once. This sample comprised CD4+ or CD8+ T cells sorted from blood, obtained in a trial of the OX40 agonist ivuxolimab. These receptors were collected from an adult with an advanced solid tumor such as melanoma, head and neck, liver or kidney cancer.

The rearrangement joins TRBV7-3 to TRBJ1-3; 8 nucleotides match TRBD1. V was clipped by 5 bases and J by 8 bases; unmatched bases: 11. Per the germline V gene, CDR1 is SGHTA and CDR2 is FQGTGA. The CDR3 runs 15 residues. CDR3 in amino acids: CASSANRGAKDTIYF. DNA for the CDR3: TGTGCCAGCAGCGCTAACAGGGGGGCCAAAGACACCATATATTTT. Combining the CDR3 with reference TRBV7-3 and TRBJ1-3 gives the whole variable domain GAGVSQTPSNKVTEKGKYVELRCDPISGHTALYWYRQSLGQGPEFLIYFQGTGAADDSGLPNDRFFAVRPEGSVSTLKIQRTERGDSAVYLCASSANRGAKDTIYFGEGSWLTVV.

This clone was recorded a few times. The chain is built from TRBV6-4 and TRBJ2-1, with TRBD2 matching 8 bases. The V gene's germline CDR1 is MRHNA and CDR2 SNTAGT. V trimming: 6 bases; J trimming: 6 bases; junction bases outside the gene matches: 10. The CDR3 has 15 residues. The CDR3 nucleotides are TGTGCCAGCAGCTCTACGGGGGGGGCTAGCAATGAGCAGTTCTTC. Translation: CASSSTGGASNEQFF.

The J gene is TRBJ1-4, the V gene TRBV4-1, with D tentatively TRBD1 (5 bases). This CDR3 contains 16 residues. The V end was cut by 3 bases, the J end by 0 bases, with 11 bases between. From germline, CDR1 is MGHRA and CDR2 YSYEKL. CDR3 sequence (DNA): TGCGCCAGCAGCCAGGCCAGGGACCCAACTAATGAAAAACTGTTTTTT. It translates to CASSQARDPTNEKLFF.

The rearrangement joins TRBV5-6 to TRBJ1-5, with D unresolved. V shed 0 bases and J shed 0 bases, with 4 bases lying between them. CDR3 length: 14 residues. Germline values: CDR1 SGHDT, CDR2 YYEEEE. The CDR3 here is CASSLEYSNQPQHF. In DNA, the CDR3 is TGTGCCAGCAGCTTGGAATATAGCAATCAGCCCCAGCATTTT.

The J gene is TRBJ2-7, the V gene TRBV11-3; 10 nucleotides agree with TRBD1. Unmatched junction bases numbered 5, after V lost 5 bases and J lost 1 base. Germline V CDR1 and CDR2: SGHNT, YENEEA. CDR3 length: 15 amino acids. DNA of the CDR3: TGTGCCAGCAGCATGGGACAGGGGATATCCTACGAGCAGTACTTC. The encoded protein is CASSMGQGISYEQYF.

The chain recombines TRBV5-1 with TRBJ1-1; a weak D match, TRBD1 (5 bases). Germline V CDR1 and CDR2: SGHRS, YFSETQ. The CDR3 consists of 13 residues. The ends were cut back, 5 bases at V and 1 base at J, with 9 bases in the middle. The CDR3 protein is CASRPGTNTEAFF. The DNA for the CDR3 is TGCGCCAGCAGACCCGGGACGAACACTGAAGCTTTCTTT. The full variable domain, its missing parts supplied by reference TRBV5-1 and TRBJ1-1, is KAGVTQTPRYLIKTRGQQVTLSCSPISGHRSVSWYQQTPGQGLQFLFEYFSETQRNKGNFPGRFSGRQFSNSRSEMNVSTLELGDSALYLCASRPGTNTEAFFGQGTRLTVV.

The rearrangement uses TRBV5-8 and TRBJ1-5; TRBD1 matches 8 bases. This CDR3 spans 15 amino acids. Germline-derived CDR1 and CDR2 are SGHTS and YDEGEE. Losses at the gene ends were 4 bases for V and 1 base for J; bases not matched to a gene: 4. Written as DNA, the CDR3 is TGTGCCAGCAGCCCAGGACAGGGAAGCAATCAGCCCCAGCATTTT. This translates into CASSPGQGSNQPQHF.

This clone occurred once. The chain recombines TRBV5-1 with TRBJ1-6; 8 bases agree with TRBD1. V shed 3 bases and J 6 bases; nucleotides not matched to a gene: 5. The CDR3 covers 15 residues. Germline CDR1 and CDR2: SGHRS and YFSETQ. This CDR3 is CASSSVGQGNSPLHF. The DNA for the CDR3 is TGCGCCAGCAGCTCAGTTGGACAGGGTAATTCACCCCTCCACTTT. The full variable domain, its missing parts supplied by reference TRBV5-1 and TRBJ1-6, is KAGVTQTPRYLIKTRGQQVTLSCSPISGHRSVSWYQQTPGQGLQFLFEYFSETQRNKGNFPGRFSGRQFSNSRSEMNVSTLELGDSALYLCASSSVGQGNSPLHFGNGTRLTVT.

This clone was seen once. The chain carries TRBV29-1 and TRBJ2-7; TRBD2 agrees at 9 bases. Germline lookup yields CDR1 SQVTM and CDR2 ANQGSEA. This CDR3 is 14 amino acids long. V lost 4 bases, J lost 3 bases, and 7 bases stayed unmatched. This CDR3 is CSVVNGGGDYEQYF. In DNA, the CDR3 is TGCAGCGTTGTAAATGGCGGGGGGGACTACGAGCAGTACTTC.

The chain has TRBV14 and TRBJ2-2, with D possibly being TRBD1 (6 bases). Trimming stripped 7 bases from V and 7 bases from J, with 16 bases between. CDR1 SGHDN and CDR2 FVKESK come from the germline V gene. This CDR3 spans 14 amino acids. The CDR3 nucleotides are TGTGCCAGCACAGGACAGATTACGGGCGGGGAGCTGTTTTTT. The encoded protein is CASTGQITGGELFF.

This chain joins TRBV5-1 and TRBJ2-1; weak D call: TRBD2 (6 bases). Trimming removed 0 bases from V and 0 bases from J, with 19 bases in between. CDR1 and CDR2 (germline): SGHRS, YFSETQ. The CDR3 is 19 amino acids. CDR3 nucleotide sequence: TGCGCCAGCAGCTTGGGAACTCCCCGCGCGGGACTCTCCTACAATGAGCAGTTCTTC. It specifies CASSLGTPRAGLSYNEQFF. The variable domain in full, completed from reference TRBV5-1 and TRBJ2-1, reads KAGVTQTPRYLIKTRGQQVTLSCSPISGHRSVSWYQQTPGQGLQFLFEYFSETQRNKGNFPGRFSGRQFSNSRSEMNVSTLELGDSALYLCASSLGTPRAGLSYNEQFFGPGTRLTVL.